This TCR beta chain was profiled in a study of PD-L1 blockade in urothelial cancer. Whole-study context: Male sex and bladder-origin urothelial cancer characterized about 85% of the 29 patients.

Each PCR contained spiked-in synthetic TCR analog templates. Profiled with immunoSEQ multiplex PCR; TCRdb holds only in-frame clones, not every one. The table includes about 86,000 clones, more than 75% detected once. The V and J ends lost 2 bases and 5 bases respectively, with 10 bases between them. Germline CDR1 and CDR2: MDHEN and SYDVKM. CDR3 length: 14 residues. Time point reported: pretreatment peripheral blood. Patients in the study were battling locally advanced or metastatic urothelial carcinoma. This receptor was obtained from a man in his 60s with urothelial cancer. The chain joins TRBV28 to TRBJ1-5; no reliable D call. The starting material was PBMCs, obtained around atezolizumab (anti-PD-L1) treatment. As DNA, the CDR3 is TGTGCCAGCAGTTTAGGCTCGGGTCATCAGCCCCAGCATTTT. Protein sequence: CASSLGSGHQPQHF.